What follows are 19 T cell receptor beta chains derived from one specimen sequenced in a study of blood T cells in healthy people across ages. A J-beta primer mix and a sample-barcoded 5' primer were used in a second PCR of roughly 7 to 12 cycles. TCRdb recomputed calls from the 5' RACE reads with MiXCR, one row per CDR3 protein. Among roughly 860,000 distinct CDR3 sequences, around 68% were seen once, and the ten largest hold 28%. Source material: blood. All receptors come from a man under 40 in good health.

This clonotype was seen only a few times. This chain uses TRBV29-1 with TRBJ2-4; 7 bases fit TRBD2. V was pared by 6 bases and J by 2 bases, with 10 bases of the junction left unmatched. The CDR3 loop spans 15 amino acids. Per germline, CDR1 SQVTM and CDR2 ANQGSEA. The CDR3: CSVPEGRGTKNIQYF. DNA of the CDR3: TGCAGCGTCCCCGAAGGGAGGGGAACCAAAAACATTCAGTACTTC. Full variable domain (missing parts from reference TRBV29-1 and TRBJ2-4): SAVISQKPSRDICQRGTSLTIQCQVDSQVTMMFWYRQQPGQSLTLIATANQGSEATYESGFVIDKFPISRPNLTFSTLTVSNMSPEDSSIYLCSVPEGRGTKNIQYFGAGTRLSVL.

The chain joins TRBV28 to TRBJ2-6, with 7 bases lining up with TRBD1. Germline CDR1 reads MDHEN; CDR2 reads SYDVKM. After removal of 2 bases from V and 0 bases from J, the junction contained 4 bases not matched to a gene. The length of the CDR3 is 17 residues. The chain's CDR3 is CASSLTQGLSGANVLTF. CDR3 in DNA: TGTGCCAGCAGTTTAACACAGGGGCTCTCTGGGGCCAACGTCCTGACTTTC.

As concerns this clonotype: A read error may produce the germline difference seen at one junction end. The V call is TRBV12-3 or TRBV12-4, the J call TRBJ1-2, with TRBD1 matching 8 bases. There are 13 residues in the CDR3. The CDR3 region has the DNA TGTGCCAGCAGTTACGGACAGGGCTATGACTACACCTTC. It specifies CASSYGQGYDYTF.

This chain links TRBV3-1 with TRBJ2-7, with 10 bases fitting TRBD1. The CDR3 loop spans 15 amino acids. Unmatched junction bases numbered 5, after V lost 1 base and J lost 5 bases. CDR1 and CDR2 (germline): LGHDT, YNNKEL (reference sequence). The DNA for the CDR3 is TGTGCCAGCAGCCAAGTGGACAGGGGGTTTAACGAGCAGTACTTC. As protein: CASSQVDRGFNEQYF.

This chain uses TRBV12-3 or TRBV12-4 with TRBJ2-1; D is uncertain. V was pared by 4 bases and J by 12 bases, with 16 bases between. The CDR3 has 13 amino acids. The CDR3 sequence: CASSSDGRLGQFF. The CDR3, as DNA: TGTGCCAGCAGTTCCGACGGCCGCCTAGGGCAGTTCTTC.

This clonotype showed up just a few times. The chain has TRBV20-1 and TRBJ2-5; D is ambiguous. V was trimmed by 0 bases and J by 1 base, leaving 12 bases between them. This CDR3 region has 15 residues. Germline V CDR1 and CDR2: DFQATT, SNEGSKA (reference sequence). The CDR3, as DNA: TGCAGTGCTAGAGATCGTTTCAAGATCCAAGAGACCCAGTACTTC. It encodes CSARDRFKIQETQYF.

CDR3 sequence reads: CASSQEGGYNQPQHF. In nucleotides, the CDR3 is TGCGCCAGCAGCCAAGAAGGAGGCTACAATCAGCCCCAGCATTTT. The J gene is TRBJ1-5, the V gene TRBV4-3, with unresolved D. The CDR3 runs 15 residues. The germline V gene encodes CDR1 LGHNA and CDR2 YSLEER. The V end lost 0 bases, the J end lost 3 bases, and 9 bases lay between the germline ends.

The rearrangement uses TRBV7-9 and TRBJ2-5; TRBD1 might be the D (6 bases). Near its end, the DNA agrees better with TRBJ2-7, so the J call may be wrong. The CDR3 runs to 16 residues. Germline-derived CDR1 and CDR2 are SEHNR and FQNEAQ (reference sequence). CDR3 sequence (DNA): TGTGCCAGCAGCCCCCCCAGGGTGTCAGGGGAATACGAGCAGTACTTC. Encoded protein: CASSPPRVSGEYEQYF.

This rearrangement joins TRBV7-8 to TRBJ2-1, with TRBD2 identical over 13 bases. Germline V gene lookup returns CDR1 SGHVS and CDR2 FQNEAQ. The junction had 9 bases not matched to a gene; V was cut back by 5 bases and J by 8 bases. The CDR3 contains 16 residues. CDR3 region: CASSTLAGGPLDEQFF. Written as DNA, the CDR3 is TGTGCCAGCAGCACACTAGCGGGGGGGCCTCTGGATGAGCAGTTCTTC.

V is TRBV7-9 and J is TRBJ2-4; D is tentatively TRBD1 or TRBD2 (5 bases each). In germline, CDR1 is SEHNR, CDR2 FQNEAQ (reference sequence). Trimming pared 2 bases from V and 15 bases from J, leaving 14 bases between. This CDR3 is built from 12 residues. CDR3 sequence: CASSLRWDVMYF. The CDR3 region has the DNA TGTGCCAGCAGCTTAAGGTGGGACGTGATGTACTTC. The full variable domain, with the rest looked up from reference TRBV7-9 and TRBJ2-4, is DTGVSQNPRHKITKRGQNVTFRCDPISEHNRLYWYRQTLGQGPEFLTYFQNEAQLEKSRLLSDRFSAERPKGSFSTLEIQRTEQGDSAMYLCASSLRWDVMYFGAGTRLSVL.

The chain combines TRBV7-2 with TRBJ2-5; a possible D gene is TRBD1 (5 bases). Germline V gene lookup returns CDR1 SGHTA and CDR2 FQGNSA. Trimming left V 1 base short and J 4 bases short, with 16 bases between. There are 16 residues in the CDR3. The CDR3 DNA reads TGTGCCAGCAGCTTAGGGTGGAACAGGCAAACAGAGACCCAGTACTTC. Its translation: CASSLGWNRQTETQYF.

The chain couples TRBV7-2 to TRBJ2-4; D tentatively fits TRBD1 or TRBD2 (6 bases each). V was pared by 3 bases and J by 9 bases, with 18 bases between. This CDR3 spans 15 amino acids. Germline CDR1 SGHTA, CDR2 FQGNSA. The CDR3 sequence: CASSFRGARGTIQYF. DNA for the CDR3: TGTGCCAGCAGCTTTAGGGGGGCTAGGGGGACCATTCAGTACTTC.

The V and J genes are TRBV10-3 and TRBJ2-3; TRBD1 might be the D (6 bases). From germline, CDR1 is ENHRY and CDR2 SYGVKD. The CDR3 consists of 14 residues. Trimming took off 5 bases at V and 2 bases at J, with 11 bases between the two ends. Here the CDR3 reads CAISLGQATDTQYF. CDR3 nucleotides: TGTGCCATCAGTTTGGGACAAGCCACAGATACGCAGTATTTT.

This clonotype has only a few counts. This chain uses TRBV7-9 with TRBJ1-1; no reliable D call. The germline CDR1 and CDR2 sequences are SEHNR and FQNEAQ (reference sequence). The V and J ends lost 7 bases and 3 bases respectively, with 21 bases between them. This CDR3 has 16 residues. This CDR3 is CASTPEFISTDTEAFF. The CDR3, as DNA: TGTGCCAGCACCCCAGAATTTATTAGCACTGACACTGAAGCTTTCTTT. The variable domain in full, with the rest retrieved from reference TRBV7-9 and TRBJ1-1, is DTGVSQNPRHKITKRGQNVTFRCDPISEHNRLYWYRQTLGQGPEFLTYFQNEAQLEKSRLLSDRFSAERPKGSFSTLEIQRTEQGDSAMYLCASTPEFISTDTEAFFGQGTRLTVV.

This sequence joins TRBV7-2 and TRBJ2-3, with 10 bases fitting TRBD1. There are 15 residues in the CDR3. V was pared by 6 bases and J by 4 bases, with 7 bases of the junction left unmatched. The V gene's germline CDR1 is SGHTA and CDR2 FQGNSA. In DNA form, the CDR3 reads TGTGCCAGCAGTCGACGACAGGGGGCGGCAGATACGCAGTATTTT. Protein: CASSRRQGAADTQYF.

This clonotype has at least ten counts. The gene calls are TRBV7-2 and TRBJ2-3; 9 nucleotides match TRBD2. CDR3 length: 16 residues. V was pared by 1 base and J by 2 bases, with 4 bases of the junction left unmatched. Germline assignment: CDR1 SGHTA and CDR2 FQGNSA. The CDR3 DNA reads as TGTGCCAGCAGCTTAGTTAGCGGGGGAAACACAGATACGCAGTATTTT. Translation: CASSLVSGGNTDTQYF.

Ten or more counts support this clonotype. V and J are TRBV5-5 and TRBJ2-3, with D perhaps being TRBD1 or TRBD2 (5 bases each). The CDR3 contains 16 residues. The germline V gene encodes CDR1 SGHKS and CDR2 YYEKEE (reference sequence). V was trimmed by 1 base and J by 1 base, leaving 13 bases between them. Here the CDR3 reads CASSLLLGPGTDTQYF. CDR3 sequence (DNA): TGTGCCAGCAGCTTGTTACTGGGACCCGGCACAGATACGCAGTATTTT. The complete variable domain, with remaining parts taken from reference TRBV5-5 and TRBJ2-3, reads DAGVTQSPTHLIKTRGQQVTLRCSPISGHKSVSWYQQVLGQGPQFIFQYYEKEERGRGNFPDRFSARQFPNYSSELNVNALLLGDSALYLCASSLLLGPGTDTQYFGPGTRLTVL.

The V and J genes are TRBV20-1 and TRBJ2-4; a possible D gene is TRBD1 (6 bases). The last part of the DNA fits TRBJ2-7 better; the J call may be wrong. Germline CDR1 is DFQATT and CDR2 is SNEGSKA (reference sequence). This CDR3 has 15 amino acids. In nucleotides, the CDR3 is TGCAGTGCTAGAGCTCTTCGACAGGATCCCTACGAGCAGTACTTC. Amino acids: CSARALRQDPYEQYF.

This sequence joins TRBV29-1 and TRBJ2-1; TRBD1 matches at 7 bases. CDR3 size: 13 residues. J gave up 6 bases and V 7 bases, and 9 bases lay outside the gene matches. Germline V CDR1 and CDR2: SQVTM, ANQGSEA. The DNA for the CDR3 is TGCAGCGGCGGACAGGCGGCTATCAATGAGCAGTTCTTC. Protein sequence: CSGGQAAINEQFF.